What follows describes a single TCR beta chain. CDR3 length: 14 amino acids. The V end lost 7 bases, the J end lost 2 bases, and 13 bases lay between the germline ends. Germline CDR1 is SNHLY and CDR2 is FYNNEI. These data are taken from a study of cytomegalovirus exposure and HLA in healthy donors. Study as a whole: Earlier work reported 100 million or so unique TCR beta sequences from roughly 180 million T cells. From donors who were HLA-typed, an early data release held about 85 million unique TCRs.

PCR involved 60 Vbeta and 13 Jbeta primers. The repertoire was sequenced with immunoSEQ multiplex PCR; TCRdb's copy has only in-frame clones and lacks some. The repertoire holds approximately 120,000 clones, with just under 75% as singletons. The sequence derives from a man in his 60s in good health and CMV-seropositive. This chain connects TRBV2 to TRBJ2-3; D is undetermined. Material for sequencing was PBMCs. The DNA of the CDR3 is TGTGCCAGCACGGCAGCGATAAACACAGATACGCAGTATTTT. It codes for CASTAAINTDTQYF.